The rows below give T cell receptor beta chains drawn from one sample of a study of T-cell reconstitution after alpha-beta-depleted transplantation in children. TCRdb reprocessed the PCR reads with MiXCR, giving one entry per CDR3 protein. There are 330,000 or so distinct CDR3 sequences in the sample; around 10% occur only once, and less than 8% lies in the top ten. Sequenced here: PBMCs, sampled before TCRalphabeta/CD19-depleted stem cell transplant. The receptors shown here come from a boy under three years old with acute myeloid leukemia, due to receive a stem cell transplant. Both conserved end residues are part of each CDR3. D genes are given only for firm matches. A clone size is listed for some rows: how often the clone was seen (once, few, many), or a class if it is expanded.

v_call	d_call	clone_size	j_call	cdr3_aa	cdr3_nt
TRBV29-1	-	many	TRBJ2-1	CSVGQGYNEQFF	TGCAGCGTTGGGCAGGGCTACAATGAGCAGTTCTTC
TRBV12-3/TRBV12-4	-	many	TRBJ1-2	CASSLGQASLNYGYTF	TGTGCCAGCAGTTTAGGACAGGCGAGCCTTAACTATGGCTACACCTTC
TRBV5-5	TRBD1	many	TRBJ1-2	CASSLTFTGAYGYTF	TGTGCCAGCAGCTTGACCTTTACAGGGGCCTATGGCTACACCTTC
TRBV28	-	-	TRBJ1-2	CASLGTEYGYTF	TGTGCCAGCCTAGGGACTGAGTATGGCTACACCTTC
TRBV20-1	-	many	TRBJ2-7	CSARDPGQPSGEQYF	TGCAGTGCTAGAGATCCCGGACAGCCGTCTGGCGAGCAGTACTTC
TRBV12-3/TRBV12-4	-	many	TRBJ1-2	CASSPSRQGVYGYTF	TGTGCCAGCAGCCCCTCTCGGCAGGGTGTCTATGGCTACACCTTC
TRBV28	TRBD2	-	TRBJ2-1	CASTGLAGGNEQFF	TGTGCCAGCACGGGACTAGCGGGAGGGAATGAGCAGTTCTTC
TRBV6-4	-	many	TRBJ2-2	CASSALPAPNTGELFF	TGTGCCAGCAGTGCCCTCCCGGCACCAAACACCGGGGAGCTGTTTTTT
TRBV19	-	few	TRBJ2-7	CASSIRLANYEQYF	TGTGCCAGTAGTATACGTCTAGCGAACTACGAGCAGTACTTC
TRBV29-1	TRBD1	many	TRBJ2-7	CSVDQGAGEQYF	TGCAGCGTTGACCAGGGGGCAGGCGAGCAGTACTTC
TRBV6-1	-	-	TRBJ2-7	CASLEGFYEQYF	TGTGCCAGTCTGGAGGGTTTCTACGAGCAGTACTTC
TRBV7-9	TRBD1	many	TRBJ2-1	CASSLVSGQGSFNEQFF	TGTGCCAGCAGCTTAGTGTCGGGACAGGGGTCCTTCAATGAGCAGTTCTTC
TRBV12-3/TRBV12-4	-	many	TRBJ2-1	CASSFMGSHNEQFF	TGTGCCAGCAGTTTTATGGGGTCGCACAATGAGCAGTTCTTC
TRBV30	-	-	TRBJ2-4	CAWTTGWGAKNIQYF	TGTGCCTGGACTACAGGGTGGGGGGCCAAAAACATTCAGTACTTC
TRBV11-2	-	many	TRBJ2-1	CASSLVRYEQFF	TGTGCCAGCAGCTTAGTTAGATATGAGCAGTTCTTC
TRBV28	TRBD1	many	TRBJ1-2	CASSDRGLNGYTF	TGTGCCAGCAGTGACAGGGGGCTAAATGGCTACACCTTC
TRBV12-3/TRBV12-4	-	-	TRBJ1-5	CASSLEGRRGRQPQHF	TGTGCCAGCAGTTTAGAGGGCCGCCGGGGGAGACAGCCCCAGCATTTT
TRBV20-1	TRBD2	-	TRBJ2-4	CSARDSREALAKNIQYF	TGCAGTGCTAGAGATTCGCGGGAGGCCCTAGCCAAAAACATTCAGTACTTC